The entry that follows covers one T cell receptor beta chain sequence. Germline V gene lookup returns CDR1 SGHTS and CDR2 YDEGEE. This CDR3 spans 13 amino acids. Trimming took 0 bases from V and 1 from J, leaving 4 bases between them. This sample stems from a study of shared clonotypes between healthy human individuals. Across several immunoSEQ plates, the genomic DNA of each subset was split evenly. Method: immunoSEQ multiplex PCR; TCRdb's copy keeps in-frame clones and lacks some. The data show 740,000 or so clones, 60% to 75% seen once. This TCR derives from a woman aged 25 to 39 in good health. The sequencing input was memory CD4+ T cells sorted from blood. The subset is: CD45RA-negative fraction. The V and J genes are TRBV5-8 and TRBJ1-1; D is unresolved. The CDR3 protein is CASSLGGNTEAFF. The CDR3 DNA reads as TGTGCCAGCAGCTTGGGAGGGAACACTGAAGCTTTCTTT.